This T cell receptor beta chain originates from a study of shared T cell receptors in the human thymus. V gave up 5 bases and J gave up 3 bases, with 11 bases separating them. Per germline, CDR1 SGDLS and CDR2 YYNGEE. CDR3 size: 13 residues. Generated by immunoSEQ multiplex PCR, the TCRdb table keeps only in-frame clones and is missing some. This sample carries 640,000 or so clones, 80% to 90% of them seen once, and the ten largest clones take 0.0094%. Another study also made use of these data, one on human thymus T cells. That source reports: Corrective heart surgery yielded resections, and these provided the thymus tissue. Both thymic and peripheral blood repertoires showed apparently biased V and J usage.

The chain couples TRBV9 to TRBJ1-2; D may be TRBD1 (5 bases). The TCR comes from a boy under two years old with a congenital heart defect. The sequencing sample was made of thymocytes. CDR3 residues: CASSFQGHYGYTF. CDR3 DNA: TGTGCCAGCAGTTTCCAGGGTCACTATGGCTACACCTTC.